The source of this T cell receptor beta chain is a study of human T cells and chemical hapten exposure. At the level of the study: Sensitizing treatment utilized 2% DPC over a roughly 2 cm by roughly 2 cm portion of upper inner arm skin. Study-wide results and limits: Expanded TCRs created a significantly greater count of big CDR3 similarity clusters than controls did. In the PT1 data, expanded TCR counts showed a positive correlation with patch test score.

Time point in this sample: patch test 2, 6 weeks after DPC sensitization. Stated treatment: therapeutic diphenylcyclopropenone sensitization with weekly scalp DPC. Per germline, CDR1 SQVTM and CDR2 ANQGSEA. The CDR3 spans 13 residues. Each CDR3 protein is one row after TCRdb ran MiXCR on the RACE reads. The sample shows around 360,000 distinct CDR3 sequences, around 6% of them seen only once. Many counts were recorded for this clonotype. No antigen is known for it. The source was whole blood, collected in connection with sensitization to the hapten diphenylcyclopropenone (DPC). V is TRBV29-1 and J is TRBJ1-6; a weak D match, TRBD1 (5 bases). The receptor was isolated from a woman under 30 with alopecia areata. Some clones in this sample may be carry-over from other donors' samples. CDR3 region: CRGGENANSPLHF. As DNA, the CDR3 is TGCAGGGGAGGGGAAAACGCGAATTCACCCCTCCACTTT.